A selection of T cell receptor beta chains follows, all from one sample in a study of cytomegalovirus exposure and HLA in healthy donors. Produced via immunoSEQ multiplex PCR; TCRdb's table is partial and in-frame only. The listing records roughly 57,000 clones. Sequencing was done on a sample of PBMCs. These TCRs come from a man aged 18 to 30 in good health and CMV-seropositive. CDR3s include the opening cysteine and the closing phenylalanine or tryptophan. The D gene is left open where the match is weak.

j_call	v_call	d_call	cdr3_length	cdr3_aa	cdr3_nt
TRBJ2-6	TRBV14	NA	18	CASRYSGTSHSGANVLTF	TGTGCCAGCAGGTACAGCGGGACATCTCACTCTGGGGCCAACGTCCTGACTTTC
TRBJ2-1	TRBV6-5	TRBD1	15	CASSRQGARYNEQFF	TGTGCCAGCAGTAGACAGGGGGCGAGGTACAATGAGCAGTTCTTC
TRBJ2-7	TRBV6-1	TRBD2	16	CASSESLAGGWYEQYF	TGTGCCAGCAGTGAGTCCTTAGCGGGAGGATGGTACGAGCAGTACTTC
TRBJ2-2	TRBV5-1	NA	13	CASSLAADGELFF	TGCGCCAGCAGCTTGGCCGCAGACGGGGAGCTGTTTTTT
TRBJ2-5	TRBV7-3	NA	13	CASSSQGQETQYF	TGTGCCAGCAGCTCTCAGGGCCAAGAGACCCAGTACTTC
TRBJ1-5	TRBV2	TRBD1	15	CASSRQGKGNQPQHF	TGTGCCAGCAGTCGACAGGGAAAGGGCAATCAGCCCCAGCATTTT
TRBJ2-1	TRBV7-8	TRBD1	15	CASSLGQGLNNEQFF	TGTGCCAGCAGCTTGGGACAGGGGCTAAACAATGAGCAGTTCTTC
TRBJ2-5	TRBV21-1	NA	13	CASAGPLQETQYF	TGTGCCAGCGCAGGTCCCCTTCAAGAGACCCAGTACTTC
TRBJ2-1	TRBV19	TRBD2	15	CASRAGTSGRREQFF	TGTGCCAGTAGGGCCGGGACTAGCGGGAGACGTGAGCAGTTCTTC
TRBJ1-6	TRBV5-1	TRBD1	14	CASSLYDRVSPLHF	TGCGCCAGCAGCCTATACGACAGGGTGTCACCCCTCCACTTT
TRBJ1-1	TRBV19	TRBD1	17	CASSPRTGGAGNTEAFF	TGTGCCAGTAGTCCCAGGACAGGGGGCGCGGGGAACACTGAAGCTTTCTTT
TRBJ1-6	TRBV30	NA	15	CAWRYASGYNSPLHF	TGTGCCTGGAGGTATGCCTCGGGATATAATTCACCCCTCCACTTT
TRBJ2-5	TRBV6-6	NA	12	CASSIADGTQYF	TGTGCCAGCAGTATAGCGGACGGGACCCAGTACTTC
TRBJ2-3	TRBV2	NA	12	CASSVATDTQYF	TGTGCCAGCAGTGTGGCAACAGATACGCAGTATTTT
TRBJ2-2	TRBV7-9	TRBD2	15	CASSPPGGRSGELFF	TGTGCCAGCAGCCCGCCGGGGGGGCGTTCCGGGGAGCTGTTTTTT
TRBJ2-1	TRBV5-1	TRBD1	14	CASSPRTGLGEQFF	TGCGCCAGCAGCCCTAGGACAGGACTGGGAGAGCAGTTCTTC
TRBJ1-1	TRBV19	NA	14	CASSSQGSNTEAFF	TGTGCCAGTAGTAGTCAGGGATCGAACACTGAAGCTTTCTTT
TRBJ2-5	TRBV5-5	NA	13	CASSGGTGETQYF	TGTGCCAGCAGCGGGGGGACCGGGGAGACCCAGTACTTC
TRBJ2-7	TRBV29-1	TRBD2	12	CSVVGGRNEQYF	TGCAGCGTTGTCGGCGGGAGAAACGAGCAGTACTTC
TRBJ2-7	TRBV4-1	NA	13	CASSQDLTGEQYF	TGCGCCAGCAGCCAAGATTTGACGGGCGAGCAGTACTTC
TRBJ2-1	TRBV9	TRBD2	15	CASSVEVAGGGEQFF	TGTGCCAGCAGCGTAGAGGTAGCGGGAGGGGGTGAGCAGTTCTTC
TRBJ2-1	TRBV7-8	TRBD1	14	CASSPQGALGEQFF	TGTGCCAGCAGCCCACAGGGGGCCCTCGGTGAGCAGTTCTTC
TRBJ2-3	TRBV5-1	NA	15	CASSSIKGGTDTQYF	TGCGCCAGCAGCAGTATAAAGGGGGGCACAGATACGCAGTATTTT
TRBJ2-2	TRBV27	TRBD1	16	CASSLKQGDYGGELFF	TGTGCCAGCAGTTTAAAACAGGGGGATTATGGCGGGGAGCTGTTTTTT
TRBJ1-1	TRBV4-2	NA	16	CASSLQGGGRETEAFF	TGTGCCAGCAGCCTCCAGGGAGGTGGGAGGGAGACTGAAGCTTTCTTT
TRBJ2-5	TRBV5-6	TRBD2	14	CASSLGLGLETQYF	TGTGCCAGCAGTTTAGGACTAGGCCTAGAGACCCAGTACTTC
TRBJ1-2	TRBV11-2	NA	16	CASSLRLQGLIYGYTF	TGTGCCAGCAGCTTAAGGCTTCAGGGGCTAATCTATGGCTACACCTTC
TRBJ2-7	TRBV12-5	NA	12	CASGLTGFEQYF	TGTGCTAGTGGGCTTACAGGGTTTGAGCAGTACTTC